Given below is one TCR beta chain in context. Antigen: not known. The sample contains more than one DNA sequence encoding this CDR3. This specimen belongs to a study of shared clonotypes between healthy human individuals. Study-level findings and limits: Estimated richness values were generally larger in naive subsets than in memory subsets. In the sorted subsets, rarefaction showed sequencing was incomplete despite large depth. Clonotypes shared by all four donors outscored non-shared clonotypes in generation probability.

CD45RO-negative CD8 cells positively selected for CCR7 made up the naive population, which excluded terminally differentiated effector memory CD45RA+ cells. Libraries were prepared by immunoSEQ multiplex PCR; TCRdb keeps only in-frame clonotypes and omits some of them. Counted here are about 2.2 million clones, 85% to 95% occurring once; the ten biggest clones make up approximately 1.6%. V shed 0 bases and J shed 4 bases, with 7 bases lying between them. The CDR3 sequence is 13 residues long. CDR1 is SGHRS, CDR2 YFSETQ, per germline. The rearrangement uses TRBV5-1 and TRBJ1-2, with unresolved D. Sequencing was done on a sample of naive CD8+ T cells from PBMCs. The origin of this receptor is a man aged 18-30 years in good health. Some clones in this sample may be carry-over from other donors' samples. CDR3 loop: CASSLGRIYGYTF. CDR3 DNA sequence: TGCGCCAGCAGCTTGGGAAGGATCTATGGCTACACCTTC.